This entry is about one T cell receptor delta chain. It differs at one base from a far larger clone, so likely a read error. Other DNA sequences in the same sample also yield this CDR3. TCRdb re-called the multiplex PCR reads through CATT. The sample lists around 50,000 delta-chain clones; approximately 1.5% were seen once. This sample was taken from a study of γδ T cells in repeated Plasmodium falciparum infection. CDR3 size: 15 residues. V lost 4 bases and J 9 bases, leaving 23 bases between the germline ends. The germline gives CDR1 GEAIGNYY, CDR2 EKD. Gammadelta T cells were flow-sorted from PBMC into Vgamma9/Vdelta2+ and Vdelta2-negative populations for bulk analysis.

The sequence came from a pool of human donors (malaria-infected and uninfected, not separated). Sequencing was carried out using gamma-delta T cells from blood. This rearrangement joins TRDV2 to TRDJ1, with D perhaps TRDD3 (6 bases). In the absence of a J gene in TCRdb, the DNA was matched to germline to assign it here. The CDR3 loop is CACDLLGGPVSELIF. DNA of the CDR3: TGTGCCTGTGATCTATTGGGGGGGCCGGTGTCGGAACTCATCTTT.